The T cell receptor (beta chain) under discussion was sequenced for a study of CD8+CD57+ T cells in acquired aplastic anemia. Study details: The average read count for CD4+ cells in healthy donors was around 11 million. Study-wide results and limits: Comparison of patients with controls identified around 31 shared CD8+ CDR3 sequences.

Genomic DNA acted as the template from which TCR beta VDJ combination and CDR3 sequence profiling were carried out. A single record per CDR3 protein comes from TCRdb applying MiXCR to the reads. The sample includes about 190,000 distinct CDR3 sequences, roughly half seen only once; the top ten take about a sixth. This CDR3 has 16 residues. The V segment lost 4 bases and the J segment 4 bases; nucleotides outside the gene matches: 9. Germline V lookup: CDR1 LGHDT, CDR2 YNNKEL (reference sequence). This clonotype was found many times. The target antigen is unknown. Material: sorted CD4+, CD8+, or CD8+CD57+ T cells (not recorded which) from PBMCs. The V and J genes are TRBV3-1 and TRBJ1-3; 8 nucleotides match TRBD1. This TCR was recovered from a human donor in good health, serving as a control. CDR3 sequence (DNA): TGTGCCAGCAGCCTAGGGGATCAGGGGGCAGGAAACACCATATATTTT. Its protein is CASSLGDQGAGNTIYF.